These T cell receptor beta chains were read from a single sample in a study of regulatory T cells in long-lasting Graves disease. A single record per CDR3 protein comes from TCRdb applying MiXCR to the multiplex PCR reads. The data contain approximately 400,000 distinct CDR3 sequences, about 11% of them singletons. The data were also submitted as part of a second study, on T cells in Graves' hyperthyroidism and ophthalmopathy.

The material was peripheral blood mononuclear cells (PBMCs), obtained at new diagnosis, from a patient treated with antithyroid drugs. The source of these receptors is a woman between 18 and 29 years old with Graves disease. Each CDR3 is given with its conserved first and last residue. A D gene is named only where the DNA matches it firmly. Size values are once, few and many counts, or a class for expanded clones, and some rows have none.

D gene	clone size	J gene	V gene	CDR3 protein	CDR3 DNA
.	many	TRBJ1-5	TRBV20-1	CSASTPAVLGGNQPQHF	TGCAGTGCTAGTACTCCGGCAGTTCTAGGGGGCAATCAGCCCCAGCATTTT
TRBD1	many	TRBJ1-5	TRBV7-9	CASSPNRGGNQPQHF	TGTGCCAGCAGCCCTAACAGGGGCGGCAATCAGCCCCAGCATTTT
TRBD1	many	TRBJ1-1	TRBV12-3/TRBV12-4	CASSLTGAGTEAFF	TGTGCCAGCAGTTTGACAGGGGCGGGCACTGAAGCTTTCTTT
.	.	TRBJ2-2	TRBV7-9	CASSFAGWRANTGELFF	TGTGCCAGCAGCTTTGCAGGGTGGCGCGCGAACACCGGGGAGCTGTTTTTT
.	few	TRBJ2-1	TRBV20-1	CSAIPGLRRGEQFF	TGCAGTGCCATACCGGGACTGAGGCGCGGTGAGCAGTTCTTC
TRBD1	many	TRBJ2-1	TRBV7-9	CASRLLGTGPYNEQFF	TGTGCCAGCAGACTTCTCGGGACAGGGCCCTACAATGAGCAGTTCTTC
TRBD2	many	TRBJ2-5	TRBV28	CASMGREGQETQYF	TGTGCCAGCATGGGGCGGGAGGGCCAAGAGACCCAGTACTTC
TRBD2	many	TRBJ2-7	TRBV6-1	CASHTGIAGAYEQYF	TGTGCCAGCCACACTGGAATAGCGGGGGCCTACGAGCAGTACTTC
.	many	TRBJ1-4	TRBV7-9	CASSLVDRYGEKLFF	TGTGCCAGCAGCTTAGTTGATCGGTACGGTGAAAAACTGTTTTTT
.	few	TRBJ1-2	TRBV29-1	CSTPFQGNYGYTF	TGCAGCACACCTTTCCAGGGGAACTATGGCTACACCTTC
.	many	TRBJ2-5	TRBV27	CASSFQETQYF	TGTGCCAGCAGCTTTCAAGAGACCCAGTACTTC
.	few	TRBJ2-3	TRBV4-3	CASSQLTGKGYTDTQYF	TGCGCCAGCAGCCAACTTACAGGGAAGGGCTACACAGATACGCAGTATTTT
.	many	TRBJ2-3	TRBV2	CASSVAGSSDTQYF	TGTGCCAGCAGTGTTGCGGGAAGCTCAGATACGCAGTATTTT
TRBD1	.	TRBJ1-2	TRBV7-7	CASSPTTGNGYTF	TGTGCTAGCAGCCCAACGACAGGGAATGGCTACACCTTC
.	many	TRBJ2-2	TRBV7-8	CASSFPGALNTGELFF	TGTGCCAGCAGCTTTCCGGGGGCCTTGAACACCGGGGAGCTGTTTTTT
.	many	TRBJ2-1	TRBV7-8	CACAPGAREQFF	TGTGCCTGCGCTCCGGGGGCTAGAGAGCAGTTCTTC
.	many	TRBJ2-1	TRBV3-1	CASSQVPNSYNEQFF	TGTGCCAGCAGCCAGGTTCCGAATTCCTACAATGAGCAGTTCTTC
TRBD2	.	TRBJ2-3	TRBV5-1	CASSLEGGSGGPTDTQYF	TGCGCCAGCAGCTTGGAGGGCGGCAGCGGGGGCCCCACAGATACGCAGTATTTT
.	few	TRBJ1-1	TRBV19	CASSSRDKNTEAFF	TGTGCCAGTAGTTCGCGGGACAAGAACACTGAAGCTTTCTTT
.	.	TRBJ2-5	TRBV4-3	CASSRTSQETQYF	TGCGCCAGCAGCCGGACGTCCCAAGAGACCCAGTACTTC
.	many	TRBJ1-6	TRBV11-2	CASSLTPGNSPLHF	TGTGCCAGCAGCTTAACCCCAGGCAATTCACCCCTCCACTTT
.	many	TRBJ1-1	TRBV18	CASSPPGTHGGHTEAFF	TGTGCCAGCTCACCACCGGGGACCCACGGGGGGCACACTGAAGCTTTCTTT
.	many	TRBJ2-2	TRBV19	CASGSGELFF	TGTGCCAGCGGGAGCGGGGAGCTGTTTTTT
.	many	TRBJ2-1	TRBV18	CASSPGTNPLGNEQFF	TGTGCCAGCTCACCAGGTACTAACCCCCTGGGAAATGAGCAGTTCTTC
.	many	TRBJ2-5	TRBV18	CASSPREGTQYF	TGTGCCAGCTCACCACGGGAAGGGACCCAGTACTTC
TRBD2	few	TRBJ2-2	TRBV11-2	CASSSRTSGRVGELFF	TGTGCCAGCAGCTCTCGGACTAGCGGGAGAGTCGGGGAGCTGTTTTTT
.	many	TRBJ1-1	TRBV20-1	CSGTQGTEAFF	TGCAGTGGGACACAGGGCACTGAAGCTTTCTTT
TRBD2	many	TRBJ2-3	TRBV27	CASSYQRETVDTQYF	TGTGCCAGCAGTTACCAGCGGGAGACGGTAGATACGCAGTATTTT
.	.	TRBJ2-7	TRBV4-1	CASSQMGRSLYEQYF	TGCGCCAGCAGCCAAATGGGACGGAGTCTCTACGAGCAGTACTTC
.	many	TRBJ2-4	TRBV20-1	CSARGRGIQYF	TGCAGTGCTAGAGGGCGGGGCATTCAGTACTTC
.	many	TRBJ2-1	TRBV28	CASSLGPLGDEQFF	TGTGCCAGCAGTCTGGGCCCCCTGGGTGATGAGCAGTTCTTC
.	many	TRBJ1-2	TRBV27	CASSPQSLGRSNYGYTF	TGTGCCAGCAGTCCCCAATCTCTAGGGAGGTCTAACTATGGCTACACCTTC
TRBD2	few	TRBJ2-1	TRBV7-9	CASSLGFGGRARYEQFF	TGTGCCAGCAGCTTAGGGTTCGGCGGGAGGGCTCGGTATGAGCAGTTCTTC